This T cell receptor (beta chain) was identified during a study of patients and donors after allogeneic stem cell transplantation. One entry per CDR3 protein, called by TCRdb with MiXCR from the RT-PCR reads. Of fewer than 500,000 distinct CDR3 sequences listed, around 15% were seen once; the top ten hold around 7.9%. This clonotype was seen a single time. This CDR3 has 15 amino acids. V lost 0 bases and J lost 5, with 14 bases in between. CDR1 SGHRS and CDR2 YFSETQ come from the germline V gene. The rearrangement uses TRBV5-1 and TRBJ2-5; a possible D gene is TRBD2 (5 bases). Material for sequencing was blood, either unsorted or a sorted T cell fraction (not recorded which). The receptor was isolated from a human donor who was either an allogeneic HSCT recipient or a stem cell or donor lymphocyte infusion donor (not recorded which). It is not recorded whose cells these are; they may come from a transplant donor. The CDR3 spells CASSLAGVYRETQYF. The CDR3 DNA reads as TGCGCCAGCAGCTTGGCCGGGGTCTACCGGGAGACCCAGTACTTC. Using reference TRBV5-1 and TRBJ2-5 for the parts outside the CDR3, the full variable domain is KAGVTQTPRYLIKTRGQQVTLSCSPISGHRSVSWYQQTPGQGLQFLFEYFSETQRNKGNFPGRFSGRQFSNSRSEMNVSTLELGDSALYLCASSLAGVYRETQYFGPGTRLLVL.